This section outlines one T cell receptor beta chain sequence together with its context. No antigen is known for it. Within one base of it there is no much larger clone, and no base qualities were kept. The cohort consisted of some 670 healthy bone marrow donors. At the time of sampling, every cohort member was nominally healthy, though immune exposures that went unrecorded were likely present. The donor tested CMV seropositive, placing the donor among the roughly 300 seropositive members of the cohort. Each donor provided a peripheral blood sample, and peripheral blood mononuclear cells were used for TCR beta sequencing. Genomic DNA was extracted from the blood cell samples with the Qiagen DNeasy Blood Extraction Kit. This entry belongs to a study of cytomegalovirus exposure and HLA in healthy donors (dated by TCRdb to the late 2010s). Background on the whole study: An earlier analysis of roughly 570 of the donors reported about 280 Gb of sequence data and 90 million to 120 million unique TCR beta sequences obtained from roughly 180 million T cells. In the later analysis, no new phenotypic data were used to find candidate immune exposures; instead, reliance was placed on TCR beta sequences and their occurrence across donors. Across around 400 genotyped donors of the cohort, an average of about 200,000 unique TCR beta nucleotide sequences per donor were sequenced, and around 19% of those sequences were non-productive. The study used immunosequencing to profile the T cell repertoires of approximately 650 subjects and linked those repertoires to cytomegalovirus serostatus. Of the roughly 390 genotyped donors, over 65% fell in the genetic ancestry cluster associated with self-reported Caucasian donors. High-throughput TCR immunosequencing, statistical association of individual TCRs with disease status, and machine learning were combined to predict cytomegalovirus infection status. The study aimed to test whether cataloging public T cell receptors could reveal signatures of past pathogen exposure. The number of donors typed differed by locus, with about 629-640 for A, B, C, DRB1 and DQB1, roughly 520 for DQA1, some 570 for DPA1, and around 450 for DPB1. Roughly 5 DR-DQ haplotypes were treated as single units for association and clustering because of strong linkage in the cohort. Donor age, sex, ethnicity and CMV serostatus were compiled alongside the repertoire data. Both class I and class II loci were covered by HLA typing, at four-digit resolution. All discovery cohort repertoires had been generated using a single sequencing platform. Along with the roughly 670-subject first cohort, a separate validation cohort of some 130 different subjects was used. A later analysis re-analyzed previously published TCR beta repertoires from 500 to 700 donors and added high-resolution HLA genotyping to study TCR occurrence patterns. In a later genetic analysis, genome-wide SNP genotypes for 398 of the 666 donors were used, and that subset was treated as a discovery cohort. To decide whether each TCR beta V gene segment behaved as functional or pseudogenic, an earlier analysis of over 500 of the donors relied on high-throughput TCR beta sequencing. An early release that covered more than 550 HLA-typed donors contained about 300 gigabases of sequencing data and tens of millions of unique TCR sequences. Overall results and qualifications from the work: Over 15 rarely observed V segments, including chromosome 9 orphons, were excluded from the earlier analysis of several hundred of the donors because counts were too low. Across donors, most TCR sequences were observed very rarely, whereas some public TCRs were present in many individuals. This cohort had only TCR beta chains sequenced, and the lack of alpha or paired-chain data limited which features could be detected. A later analysis found that most CMV-associated TCR beta chains appeared HLA-restricted, with HLA associations seemingly driven largely by CMV exposure. A later analysis found that TCR association rates varied across HLA loci, with DRB1 alleles showing the most associated TCRs and HLA-C alleles the fewest. Strong co-occurrence of HLA alleles, especially DR and DQ, made assigning TCR associations to individual alleles difficult. Because HLA typing was unavailable for some donors at each locus, only the typed subset was used in association tests. Cytomegalovirus status was reported to be diagnosed by the classifier with high specificity and sensitivity in both the original and validation cohorts. In an earlier analysis of approximately 600 of the donors, most TCR beta V segments were observed in productive rearrangements about 90% or about 30% of the time, broadly matching IMGT annotations. In a later analysis, several top co-occurrence clusters were reported to appear linked to parvovirus B19, influenza, CMV and Epstein-Barr virus. The authors suggested that the approach could potentially be generalized to other disease states and immunological phenotypes. The study gave a list of 150 to 200 TCR beta chains associated with cytomegalovirus. Compared with the approximately 700-donor mean, donors in an Asian-associated ancestry cluster had fewer N-insertions in productive TCRs, according to a later genetic analysis. Immune exposure information for the cohort was limited to CMV serostatus. A further reported finding was that TCR beta sequences accurately predicted the HLA-A and HLA-B alleles for most subjects in the first cohort. V-gene and J-gene trimming of TCR beta chains was associated with a missense DCLRE1C variant in a later genetic analysis, and the association was replicated in an independent cohort. Presence/absence analyses assumed roughly uniform sequencing depth across donors, an assumption that may not hold. The sequencing pipeline was judged likely to have produced a cluster of highly shared sequence variants as a technical artifact. A few of the identified cytomegalovirus-associated TCR beta chains were confirmed in vitro to be specific for cytomegalovirus antigens. A later analysis associated 15,000 to 20,000 TCR beta sequences with specific HLA alleles at a false discovery rate of 0.05. In a later analysis, HLA-associated TCR beta chains were found to be more clonally expanded and to have lower generation probabilities than equally common non-associated chains. Correlated functional status among segregating V segments might reflect linkage disequilibrium, but an unknown experimental factor could not be ruled out.

The library was made by the immunoSEQ multiplex PCR assay. For the multiplex PCR, a mixture combining 60 forward primers for TCR Vbeta segments and 13 reverse primers for TCR Jbeta segments was used. The CDR3 region of rearranged TCR beta genes was amplified from genomic DNA by a multiplex PCR assay. The amplified TCR beta libraries were sequenced on the Illumina HiSeq System as 87-base-pair reads. As for the original processing: A later analysis counted about 76 million unique TCR beta chains across the approximately 700 repertoires, and some 11 million of these chains were shared by at least two donors. A nearest-neighbor algorithm error-corrected the raw reads and collapsed the reads into unique sequences, merging closely related sequences to remove PCR and sequencing errors. To assign V, D and J gene segments, CDR3 sequences were aligned to IMGT reference sequences. For a sequence to be retained, at least a six-nucleotide match to both a V gene segment and a J gene segment was required. Rearrangements were called productive when the CDR3 lacked stop codons and stayed in frame with V and J; all others were non-productive. CDR3 was defined according to IMGT convention as the region running from the second conserved V-encoded cysteine to the conserved J-encoded phenylalanine. The earlier analysis of about 620 of the donors excluded sequences that lacked an unambiguous match to a single V gene segment. In an earlier analysis of around 590 of the donors, a V segment was called functional when productive rearrangements were above 56.7%, and segregating when the standard deviation between donors exceeded 5%. To diagnose cytomegalovirus status from the catalog of TCR beta chain sequences, a statistical classification framework was built. A later analysis assigned V and J genes by comparing TCR nucleotide sequences with IMGT/GENE-DB human TR gene sequences. A later analysis assigned CDR3 sequences and most-parsimonious VDJ recombination scenarios with the TCRdist pipeline. A later analysis defined each TCR beta chain by its CDR3 amino acid sequence plus V-gene family, and excluded reads lacking a unique V-gene family. To address suspected cross-contamination and a sequencing artifact, a later analysis removed 592 highly shared, low-generation-probability nucleotide sequences. A later analysis calculated a clonal expansion index for each public chain from normalized within-repertoire ranks of inferred template counts. A later analysis computed generation probabilities with a VDJ recombination model fitted to out-of-frame rearrangements, and checked the results against IGoR. In a later analysis, TCR-TCR, TCR-HLA and TCR-CMV co-occurrence was scored with hypergeometric tests, and a repertoire-size bias correction was applied to TCR pairs. In a later analysis, false discovery rates were estimated by permuting HLA or CMV assignments 20 times. In a later analysis, co-occurring TCRs were grouped using DBSCAN, and TCRdist sequence similarity was added for clustering within HLA-allele-positive subsets. For co-occurrence clustering, repertoires with fewer than 30,000 or more than 120,000 public chains were excluded, along with several repertoires with anomalous nucleotide sharing. Entries here come from immuneACCESS through TCRdb and include only in-frame sequences with V and J called. Some clones fail to appear in such tables; in the studies checked, an unresolved V gene covers under half of the shortfall, and the cause of the remainder is unknown. V and J calls and clone size follow that table, whereas D and trimming were derived from the DNA. The sample table lists about 190,000 clones, about 80% of them with a count of one. The ten top clones hold approximately 2.9% of the sample.

The material sequenced was PBMCs. The sequence was collected from a woman aged 50 to 60 in good health and CMV-seropositive.

The nucleotides read TGTGCCAGCAGCCTAACTTCGGGTGGAGGGAATGAGCAGTTCTTC. Its translation is CASSLTSGGGNEQFF. The chain is made from TRBV7-9 and TRBJ2-1; TRBD2 is possibly the D segment (6 matching bases). Measured from the cysteine to the phenylalanine, the CDR3 is 15 residues long. Of the read, only the CDR3 DNA is kept; its 45 bases are in frame from base 1. Looking up the germline V gene (reference sequence) yields CDR1 SEHNR and CDR2 FQNEAQ. V and J lose 5 bases and 7 bases, and a span of 18 bases separates them.